Reported below is one T cell receptor beta chain. Everyone who took part was roughly 18 to 89 years old, and they came from about 23 US areas. Which cohort a participant joined came from the clinical history participants gave. Someone with COVID-19 had been met by exposed participants within 2 weeks before study entry. This sample was included in a study of blood T cell repertoires in COVID-19. Looking at the study overall: The analysed material was cDNA or gDNA that came from T cells, B-cell-depleted T cells, or PBMCs.

CDR3 length: 19 amino acids. Germline V gene lookup returns CDR1 LNHNV and CDR2 YYDKDF (reference sequence). V gave up 1 base and J gave up 6 bases; unmatched junction bases: 15. The table came from immunoSEQ multiplex PCR; TCRdb's copy has only in-frame clones and leaves some out. The data show hundreds of thousands of clones, around 85% seen once. This rearrangement joins TRBV15 to TRBJ2-2, with 9 positions matching TRBD1. The sequencing input was PBMCs or T cells enriched from blood (not recorded which). This clonotype originated in a woman aged 25 to 39 who had been exposed to COVID-19. CDR3 protein: CATSRGPQLDRGRAGELFF. CDR3 nucleotides: TGTGCCACCAGCAGAGGACCACAGCTTGACAGGGGGAGGGCCGGGGAGCTGTTTTTT.